This TCR beta chain is drawn from a study of cytomegalovirus exposure and HLA in healthy donors. About this clone itself: Antigen specificity is unknown.

Findings and caveats of the study: Among TCR sequences, most were rare, though some public TCRs appeared in many donors.

Clones were sequenced by immunoSEQ multiplex PCR, and TCRdb holds only the in-frame ones, with some missing. The sample includes about 220,000 clones, approximately 86% of them seen just once. This TCR was sampled from a woman in her late teens or twenties in good health and CMV-seronegative. The sequenced material came from PBMCs.

CDR3 bases: TGTGCCAGCAGCTTCGGGGGGATCACAACCTACGAGCAGTACTTC. It specifies CASSFGGITTYEQYF. This rearrangement joins TRBV7-6 to TRBJ2-7; the match to TRBD2 covers 7 bases. CDR3 size: 15 residues. Germline V gene sequence: CDR1 SGHVS, CDR2 FNYEAQ. V lost 3 bases, J lost 2 bases, and 7 bases stayed unmatched.